The rows below give T cell receptor beta chains drawn from one sample of a study of OX40 agonist ivuxolimab in advanced cancers. TCRdb keeps only in-frame clones here, not all; method: immunoSEQ multiplex PCR. The sample comprises about 80,000 clones, around 90% of which are singletons, and 0.25% to 0.4% rests with the top ten. The sequencing used CD4+ or CD8+ T cells sorted from blood, collected in a trial of the OX40 agonist ivuxolimab. The receptors stem from an adult with an advanced solid tumor such as melanoma, head and neck, liver or kidney cancer. The CDR3 runs from the conserved cysteine through the conserved F or W. The D gene is left open where the match is weak. Clone size appears in some rows only: once, few, many, or a class for an expanded clone.

>.|.|TRBJ2-1|18|TRBV7-9
TGTGCCAGCAGCCGAAACGGGCCACAAAATCGAGGGTGGGATGAGCAGTTCTTC
CASSRNGPQNRGWDEQFF
>.|.|TRBJ1-5|13|TRBV2
TGTGCCAGCAATTTCGCACAGAATCAGCCCCAGCATTTT
CASNFAQNQPQHF
>TRBD1|.|TRBJ2-3|13|TRBV19
TGTGCCAGTAGGGACAGGCCCGGGAATACGCAGTATTTT
CASRDRPGNTQYF
>.|.|TRBJ1-2|12|TRBV4-1
TGCGCCAGCAGCCAAGATTGGGGTGGCTACACCTTC
CASSQDWGGYTF
>TRBD1|.|TRBJ1-4|14|TRBV7-6
TGTGCCAGCAGCCCCCGACAGGGATATGAAAAACTGTTTTTT
CASSPRQGYEKLFF
>.|.|TRBJ1-5|13|TRBV30
TGTGCCTGGAGTGGCTCTCAGGCCCCAGCCCAGCATTTT
CAWSGSQAPAQHF
>.|.|TRBJ1-2|15|TRBV14
TGTGCCAGCAGCCAAGATCTTGTGGCAGGGATAGGGTGGACCTTC
CASSQDLVAGIGWTF
>.|.|TRBJ1-1|13|TRBV7-3
TGTGCCAGCAGCTTTACGGGGGGCACTGAAGCTTTCTTT
CASSFTGGTEAFF
>.|.|TRBJ1-5|15|TRBV18
TGTGCCAGCTCCCCAGACAGCAACCTTAATCAGCCCCAGCATTTT
CASSPDSNLNQPQHF
>TRBD1|once|TRBJ1-5|14|TRBV6-6
TGTGCCAGCACAGGGGGGGATGGCAATCAGCCCCAGCATTTT
CASTGGDGNQPQHF
>TRBD1|.|TRBJ2-7|14|TRBV30
TGTGCCTGGAGCCGGGACAGGGGGATCCACGAGCAGTACTTC
CAWSRDRGIHEQYF
>.|.|TRBJ1-5|19|TRBV21-1
TGTGCCAGCAGAACCTCTCGTCTGTTCTATACACCGGGCAATCAGCCCCAGCATTTT
CASRTSRLFYTPGNQPQHF
>.|.|TRBJ2-3|16|TRBV11-1
TGTGCCAGCAGCTTAGTGCCCGGGGTCTCCACAGATACGCAGTATTTT
CASSLVPGVSTDTQYF
>.|.|TRBJ2-2|15|TRBV13
TGTGCCAGCAACAGGTGGGGCCCGAACACCGGGGAGCTGTTTTTT
CASNRWGPNTGELFF
>TRBD2|.|TRBJ2-1|17|TRBV11-2
TGTGCCAGCAGCTTAGAGGTGGTAGCGGGAGTTATTAATGAGCAGTTCTTC
CASSLEVVAGVINEQFF
>.|.|TRBJ1-4|14|TRBV6-1
TGTGCCAGCAGTGACCGGGGGCGGGGTGAAAAACTGTTTTTT
CASSDRGRGEKLFF
>.|.|TRBJ2-3|15|TRBV19
TGTGCCAGTAGTATCCCCAGTCTTGGCACAGATACGCAGTATTTT
CASSIPSLGTDTQYF
>.|few|TRBJ1-2|13|TRBV19
TGTGCCAGTAGTATTCTGGCCAACTATGGCTACACCTTC
CASSILANYGYTF
>.|few|TRBJ1-4|13|TRBV30
TGTGCCTGGGACAGCCTGGCTAATGAAAAACTGTTTTTT
CAWDSLANEKLFF
>TRBD1|.|TRBJ1-2|14|TRBV2
TGTGCCAGCAGAGGAACAGGGGGCGACTATGGCTACACCTTC
CASRGTGGDYGYTF
>TRBD2|.|TRBJ2-5|16|TRBV7-6
TGTGCCAGCAGCTTAGAAGGGGGACTAGCGGGAGAGACCCAGTACTTC
CASSLEGGLAGETQYF
>.|.|TRBJ1-1|13|TRBV2
TGTGCCAGCCGTGGAGAACATGTGGGGGAAGCTTTCTTT
CASRGEHVGEAFF
>TRBD1|.|TRBJ1-5|15|TRBV6-1
TGTGCCAGCAGTGACCCCGCAGGGGGGAATCAGCCCCAGCATTTT
CASSDPAGGNQPQHF
>.|.|TRBJ1-4|15|TRBV15
TGTGCCACCAGCACCTGGACACTTACTAATGAAAAACTGTTTTTT
CATSTWTLTNEKLFF